The sequence of this T cell receptor beta chain was determined in a study of CD8 T cells in Susac syndrome. cDNA came from about 0.5 to 1 ug RNA primed by random hexamers. TCR beta CDR3 was amplified by immunoSEQ multiplex PCR. This amplification extended across 54 Vbeta and 13 Jbeta segments. TCRdb re-called the immunoSEQ multiplex PCR reads with MiXCR, one entry per CDR3 protein. This sample carries around 170,000 distinct CDR3 sequences, 90% to 97% of them seen once, and the ten largest clones take 0.075% to 0.1%. This clonotype originated in a human donor with Susac syndrome. The sequenced sample was CD4+ T cells from PBMCs.

The CDR3 here is CATLDRGQMNTEAFF. CDR3 nucleotides: TGTGCCACCCTCGACAGGGGGCAAATGAACACTGAAGCTTTCTTT. The V gene is TRBV6-1, the J gene TRBJ1-1; 10 bases map to TRBD1. V trimming: 10 bases; J trimming: 0 bases; junction bases outside the gene matches: 8. Per the germline V gene, CDR1 is MNHNS and CDR2 is SASEGT. CDR3 length: 15 amino acids.